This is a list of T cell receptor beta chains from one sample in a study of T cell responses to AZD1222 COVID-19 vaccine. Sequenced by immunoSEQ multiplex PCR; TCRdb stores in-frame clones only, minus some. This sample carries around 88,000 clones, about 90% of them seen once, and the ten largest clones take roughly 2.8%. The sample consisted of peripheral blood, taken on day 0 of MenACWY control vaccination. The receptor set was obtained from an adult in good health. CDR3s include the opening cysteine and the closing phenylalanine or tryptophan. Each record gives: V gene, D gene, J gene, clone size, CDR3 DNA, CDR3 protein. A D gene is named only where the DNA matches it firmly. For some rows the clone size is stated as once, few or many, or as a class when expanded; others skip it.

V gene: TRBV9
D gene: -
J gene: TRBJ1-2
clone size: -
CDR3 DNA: TGTGCCAGCAGCACTAGCGGGCGGGTGGACTATGGCTACACCTTC
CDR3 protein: CASSTSGRVDYGYTF

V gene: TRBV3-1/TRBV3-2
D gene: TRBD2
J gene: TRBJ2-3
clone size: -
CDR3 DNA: TGTGCCAGCAGCCAAGACTCGGGGGGGCTAGCAGATACGCAGTATTTT
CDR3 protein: CASSQDSGGLADTQYF

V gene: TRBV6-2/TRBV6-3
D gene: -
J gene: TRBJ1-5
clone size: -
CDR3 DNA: TGTGCCAGCAGTTACACTCCTGGTCGGCGAAATAGCAATCAGCCCCAGCATTTT
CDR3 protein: CASSYTPGRRNSNQPQHF

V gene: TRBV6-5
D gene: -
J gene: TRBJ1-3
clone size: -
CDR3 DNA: TGTGCCAGCGGACCCGCTGGAAACACCATATATTTT
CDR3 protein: CASGPAGNTIYF

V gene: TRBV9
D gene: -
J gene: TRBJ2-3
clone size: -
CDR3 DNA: TGTGCCAGCAGCGCCCCGGTTGGAGATACGCAGTATTTT
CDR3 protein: CASSAPVGDTQYF

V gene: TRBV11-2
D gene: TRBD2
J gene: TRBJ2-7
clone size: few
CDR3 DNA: TGTGCCAGCAGCTCCCTACTAGCGGGGGTAACCGAGCAGTACTTC
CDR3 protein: CASSSLLAGVTEQYF

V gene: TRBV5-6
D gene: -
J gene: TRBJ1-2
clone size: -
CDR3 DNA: TGTGCCAGCAACCGCTACAGGGACGGCTACACCTTC
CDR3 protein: CASNRYRDGYTF

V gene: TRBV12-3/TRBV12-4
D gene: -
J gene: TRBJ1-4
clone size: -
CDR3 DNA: TGTGCCAGCAGTCAGCCCGGCCAAGGAAAACTGTTTTTT
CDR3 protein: CASSQPGQGKLFF

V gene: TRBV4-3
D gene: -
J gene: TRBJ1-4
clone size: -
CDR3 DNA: TGCGCCAGCAGCCAACAAAACAGGGAGAATGAAAAACTGTTTTTT
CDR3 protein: CASSQQNRENEKLFF

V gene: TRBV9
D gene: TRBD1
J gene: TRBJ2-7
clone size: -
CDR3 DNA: TGTGCCAGCAGCCTTACGGGTGGGGACAGCCCCTACGAGCAGTACTTC
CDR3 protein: CASSLTGGDSPYEQYF

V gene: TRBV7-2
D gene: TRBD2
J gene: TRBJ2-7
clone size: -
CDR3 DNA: TGTGCCAGCAGGAGTAGCGGGGGGACCTACGAGCAGTACTTC
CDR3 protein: CASRSSGGTYEQYF

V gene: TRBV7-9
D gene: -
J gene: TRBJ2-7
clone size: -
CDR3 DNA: TGTGCCAGCAGGCCCGCCGGGATGGGCGAGCAGTACTTC
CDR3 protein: CASRPAGMGEQYF

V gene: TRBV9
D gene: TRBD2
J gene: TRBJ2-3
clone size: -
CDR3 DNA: TGTGCCAGCAGCGTAGGGAGCGGGGGATTCACAGATACGCAGTATTTT
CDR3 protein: CASSVGSGGFTDTQYF

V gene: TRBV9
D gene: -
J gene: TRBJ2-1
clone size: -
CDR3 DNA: TGTGCCAGCAGCGCGTCCGGGACTGCCCATGAGCAGTTCTTC
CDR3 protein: CASSASGTAHEQFF

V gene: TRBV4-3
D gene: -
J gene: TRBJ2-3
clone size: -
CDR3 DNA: TGCGCCAGCAGCCAAGCCTACGGGGATACGCAGTATTTT
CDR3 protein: CASSQAYGDTQYF

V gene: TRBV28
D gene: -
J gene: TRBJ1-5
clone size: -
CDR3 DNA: TGTGCCAGCAGTTCTGGGCAGGGGCATCAGCCCCAGCATTTT
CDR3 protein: CASSSGQGHQPQHF

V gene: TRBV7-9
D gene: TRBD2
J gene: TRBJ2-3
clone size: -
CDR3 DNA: TGTGCCAGCAGCTTAGGTTCTAGCGGGGGGATGGATACGCAGTATTTT
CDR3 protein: CASSLGSSGGMDTQYF

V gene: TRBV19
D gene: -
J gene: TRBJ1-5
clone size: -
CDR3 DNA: TGTGCCAGTAGTATCCCCCGCCGGGCAGGGTTCAATCAGCCCCAGCATTTT
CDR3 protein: CASSIPRRAGFNQPQHF

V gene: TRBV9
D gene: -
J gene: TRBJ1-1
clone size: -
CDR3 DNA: TGTGCCAGCAGCGTAAGTCGGGGGCCGGGCACTGAAGCTTTCTTT
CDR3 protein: CASSVSRGPGTEAFF

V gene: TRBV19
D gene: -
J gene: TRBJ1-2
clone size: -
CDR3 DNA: TGTGCCAGTAGTATTGGGATCCGGACACCTGGCTACACCTTC
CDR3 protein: CASSIGIRTPGYTF

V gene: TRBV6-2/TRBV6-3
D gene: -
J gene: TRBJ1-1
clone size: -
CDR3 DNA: TGTGCCAGCAGTTACGGCGGAACTATGAACACTGAAGCTTTCTTT
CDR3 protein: CASSYGGTMNTEAFF

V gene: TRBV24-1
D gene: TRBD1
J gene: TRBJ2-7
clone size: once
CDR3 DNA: TGTGCCACCAGTGAGCCTCCGGGACAGGGAAATGACGAGCAGTACTTC
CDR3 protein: CATSEPPGQGNDEQYF

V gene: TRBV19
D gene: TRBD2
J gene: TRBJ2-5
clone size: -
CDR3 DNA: TGTGCCAGTAGTCTATTGGTTAGCGGGGGCCAGGGGGAGACCCAGTACTTC
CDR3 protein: CASSLLVSGGQGETQYF

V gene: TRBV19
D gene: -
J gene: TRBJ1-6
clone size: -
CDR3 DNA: TGTGCCAGCATCCGGGGAGAGAATTCACCCCTCCACTTT
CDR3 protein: CASIRGENSPLHF

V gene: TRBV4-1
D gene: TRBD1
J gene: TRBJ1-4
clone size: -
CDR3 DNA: TGCGCCAGCAGCCAAGGGACAGGGGCGGGAAAACTGTTTTTT
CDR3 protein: CASSQGTGAGKLFF

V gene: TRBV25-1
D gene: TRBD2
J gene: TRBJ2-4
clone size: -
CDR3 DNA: TGTGCCAGCAGTGAGCTAGCGGGGGCCGCCATTCAGTACTTC
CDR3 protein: CASSELAGAAIQYF

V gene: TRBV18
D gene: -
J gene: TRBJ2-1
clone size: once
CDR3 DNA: TGTGCCAGCTCACCGGAACTAGATTCCGATGGTCATGAGCAGTTCTTC
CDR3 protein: CASSPELDSDGHEQFF

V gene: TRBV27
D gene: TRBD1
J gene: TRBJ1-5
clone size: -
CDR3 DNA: TGTGCCAGCAGTCAGGACAGGGGGCGCGATCAGCCCCAGCATTTT
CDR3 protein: CASSQDRGRDQPQHF

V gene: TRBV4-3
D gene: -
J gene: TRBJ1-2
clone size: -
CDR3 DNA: TGCGCCAGCAGCCAAGGGTCGGGTGCCGCTAACTATGGCTACACCTTC
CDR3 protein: CASSQGSGAANYGYTF

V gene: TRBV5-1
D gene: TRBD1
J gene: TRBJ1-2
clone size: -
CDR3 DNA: TGCGCCAGCAGCTTGGAGGGACAGGCATATGGCTACACCTTC
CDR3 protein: CASSLEGQAYGYTF

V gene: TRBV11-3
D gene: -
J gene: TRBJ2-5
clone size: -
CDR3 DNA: TGTGCCAGCAGCTCCCTGGGAGGCCTAAGAGAGACCCAGTACTTC
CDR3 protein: CASSSLGGLRETQYF

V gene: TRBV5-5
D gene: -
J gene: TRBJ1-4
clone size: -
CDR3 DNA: TGTGCCAGCAGCTTGACATTTCTAGAAAATGAAAAACTGTTTTTT
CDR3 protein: CASSLTFLENEKLFF

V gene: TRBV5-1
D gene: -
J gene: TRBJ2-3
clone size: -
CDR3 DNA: TGCGCCAGCAGCACAGGGTCGGGCACAGATACGCAGTATTTT
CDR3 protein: CASSTGSGTDTQYF

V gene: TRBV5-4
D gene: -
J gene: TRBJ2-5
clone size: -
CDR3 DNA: TGTGCCAGCAGCTTGGTCGGCACCCAAGAGACCCAGTACTTC
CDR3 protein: CASSLVGTQETQYF

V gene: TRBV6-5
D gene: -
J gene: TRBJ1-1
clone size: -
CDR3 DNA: TGTGCCAGCAGAGCTACCGGGACGGGGAACACTGAAGCTTTCTTT
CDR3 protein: CASRATGTGNTEAFF

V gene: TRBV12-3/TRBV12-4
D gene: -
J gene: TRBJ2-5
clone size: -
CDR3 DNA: TGTGCCAGCAGTCCCCGGAACCAAGAGACCCAGTACTTC
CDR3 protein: CASSPRNQETQYF

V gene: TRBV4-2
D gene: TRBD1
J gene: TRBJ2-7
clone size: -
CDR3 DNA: TGTGCCAGCAGCCAAGGGGCTTTGACAGGGGGAATCTACGAGCAGTACTTC
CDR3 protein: CASSQGALTGGIYEQYF

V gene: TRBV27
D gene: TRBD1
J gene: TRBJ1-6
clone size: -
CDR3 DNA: TGTGCCAGCAGTTTATCTTCAGGGGGCGGCCTTTCACCCCTCCACTTT
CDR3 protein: CASSLSSGGGLSPLHF

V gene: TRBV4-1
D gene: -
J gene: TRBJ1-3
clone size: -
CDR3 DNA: TGCGCCAGCAGCGGGGAGCGGGGGAATACAGGAAACACCATATATTTT
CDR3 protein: CASSGERGNTGNTIYF

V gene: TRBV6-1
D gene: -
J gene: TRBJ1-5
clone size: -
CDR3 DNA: TGTGCCAGCAGTGAACGCGGGAGCAATCAGCCCCAGCATTTT
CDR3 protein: CASSERGSNQPQHF

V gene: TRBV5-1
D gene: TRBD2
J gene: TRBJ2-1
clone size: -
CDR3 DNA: TGCGCCAGCAGCTTGGTGTCCGGCGCGGGGGGTAGCTCCTACAATGAGCAGTTCTTC
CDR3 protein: CASSLVSGAGGSSYNEQFF

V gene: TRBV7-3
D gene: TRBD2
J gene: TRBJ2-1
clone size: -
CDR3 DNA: TGTGCCAGCAGCTTAAGTACTAGCGGGGGCTACAATGAGCAGTTCTTC
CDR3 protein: CASSLSTSGGYNEQFF

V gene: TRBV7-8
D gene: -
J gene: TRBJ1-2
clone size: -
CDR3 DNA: TGTGCCAGCAGATTAGACAGGAATTCCTATAGCGGCTACACCTTC
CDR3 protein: CASRLDRNSYSGYTF

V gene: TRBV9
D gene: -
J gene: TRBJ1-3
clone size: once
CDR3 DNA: TGTGCCAGCAGCGCGACAGGTACTACTGGAAACACCATATATTTT
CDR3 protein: CASSATGTTGNTIYF

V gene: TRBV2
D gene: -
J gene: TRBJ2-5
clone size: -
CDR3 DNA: TGTGCCAGCAGGGGACTTATGGAGACCCAGTACTTC
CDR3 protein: CASRGLMETQYF

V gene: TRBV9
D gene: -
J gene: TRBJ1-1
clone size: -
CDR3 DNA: TGTGCCAGCAGCGTAGACGGGGGGAACACTGAAGCTTTCTTT
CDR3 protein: CASSVDGGNTEAFF

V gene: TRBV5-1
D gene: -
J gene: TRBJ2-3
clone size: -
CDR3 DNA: TGCGCCAGCAGCTTGGGTGGACCGACCACAGATACGCAGTATTTT
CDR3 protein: CASSLGGPTTDTQYF

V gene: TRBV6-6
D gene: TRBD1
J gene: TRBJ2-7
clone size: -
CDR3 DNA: TGTGCCAGCGATACCCCCGGGACAGGGGTGTACGAGCAGTACTTC
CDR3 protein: CASDTPGTGVYEQYF

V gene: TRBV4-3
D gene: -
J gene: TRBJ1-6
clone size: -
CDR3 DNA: TGCGCCAGCAGCCAAGATACCCGGAGGGTGGATTCACCCCTCCACTTT
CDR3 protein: CASSQDTRRVDSPLHF

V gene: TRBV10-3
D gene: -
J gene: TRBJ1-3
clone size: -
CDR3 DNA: TGTGCCATCAGTGGGACAGAGAGCTCTGGAAACACCATATATTTT
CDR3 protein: CAISGTESSGNTIYF

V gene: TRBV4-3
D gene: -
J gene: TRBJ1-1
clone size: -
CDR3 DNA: TGCGCCAGCAGCCAAGATCCCGGGGGGGACACTGAAGCTTTCTTT
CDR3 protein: CASSQDPGGDTEAFF

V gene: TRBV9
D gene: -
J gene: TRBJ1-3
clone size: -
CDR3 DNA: TGTGCCAGCAGCGTAGAGGGAGACAGGCACACCATATATTTT
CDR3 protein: CASSVEGDRHTIYF

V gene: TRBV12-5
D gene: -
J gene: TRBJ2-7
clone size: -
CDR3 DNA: TGTGCTAGTGGCCTGCGACTGACTAGCTCCTACGAGCAGTACTTC
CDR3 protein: CASGLRLTSSYEQYF